This entry features one TCR beta chain sequence. The junction departs from germline at one end; a sequencing error may be responsible. Constant-region reverse primers amplified full-length variable regions, followed by semi-nested Nested Universal Primer A PCR. TCRdb analysed the 5' RACE reads with MiXCR anew, one entry per CDR3 protein. Of roughly 45,000 distinct CDR3 sequences listed, 20% to 25% are singletons. Germline assignment: CDR1 MNHEY and CDR2 SMNVEV (reference sequence). The CDR3 sequence is 14 residues long. Treg sorting used a CD4+CD25+CD127-/low gate. The clonotype comes from a female donor with breast cancer. The material sequenced was Tregs sorted from a lymph node. The chain uses TRBV27 and TRBJ2-1, with D perhaps TRBD2 (6 bases). This CDR3 reads CASSSGSSCNEQCF. The CDR3 coding sequence is TGTGCCAGTAGTAGCGGTAGCTCCTGCAATGAGCAGTGCTTC.